This T cell receptor beta chain was profiled in a study of T cell repertoires in cytomegalovirus infection. TCRdb redid the calling of the reads with MiXCR, one entry per CDR3 protein. The sample has roughly 760,000 distinct CDR3 sequences, approximately 34% seen once. In this sample, this clonotype turned up many times. Germline loops: CDR1 SGHTA, CDR2 FQGNSA. The V and J ends lost 0 bases and 5 bases, in that order; junction bases with no gene match: 7. This CDR3 comprises 17 residues. This chain links TRBV7-2 with TRBJ2-1; TRBD2 aligns across 10 bases. The clonotype comes from a human donor in good health (CMV status not recorded). Some clones in this sample may be carry-over from other donors' samples. Input material: PBMCs. DNA of the CDR3: TGTGCCAGCAGCTTAGCTGGGAGGACTAGCGGTAACAATGAGCAGTTCTTC. Amino acids: CASSLAGRTSGNNEQFF.